This T cell receptor beta chain was profiled in a study of shared clonotypes between healthy human individuals. Study in general: A donor's plate count was three for CD4 naive and three for CD4 memory; CD8 naive had two and CD8 memory one. Study outcomes and limitations: Large depth notwithstanding, sorted-subset sequencing proved incomplete by rarefaction.

Recent vaccinations or acute infections were absent in the healthy HIV-negative adult donors. Regarding this clone: Its antigen remains unidentified.

Germline CDR1 is SGHRS and CDR2 is YFSETQ. Trimming removed 3 bases at V and 2 bases at J, with 15 bases between. The CDR3 runs 16 residues. The table came from immunoSEQ multiplex PCR; TCRdb's copy has only in-frame clones and leaves some out. The sample includes some 2,500,000 clones, about 90% of them seen just once. Sequencing was done on a sample of naive CD4+ T cells from PBMCs. Regarding subset: CD45RA+ positively selected. The sequence derives from a man in his late teens or twenties in good health. Some clones in this sample may be carry-over from other donors' samples. The V gene is TRBV5-1, the J gene TRBJ1-3; D may be TRBD1 (5 bases). CDR3 sequence reads: CASSSSAAGTGNTIYF. CDR3 in DNA: TGCGCCAGCAGCTCGTCCGCAGCAGGGACTGGAAACACCATATATTTT.